One and the same sample provided the 10 T cell receptor beta chains below, sequenced in a study of T cells in Graves' hyperthyroidism and ophthalmopathy. Amplified TCR beta CDR3 regions came from RNA transcripts. The study used the HTBI primer set for a first-round RT-PCR of the TCR CDR3. Via MiXCR, TCRdb re-called the multiplex PCR reads, giving one row per CDR3 protein. The table includes a few hundred thousand distinct CDR3 sequences, approximately 15% detected once. Material: blood. The receptors derive from a woman aged 25 to 39 with Graves' hyperthyroidism that later progressed to Graves' ophthalmopathy.

This chain joins TRBV19 and TRBJ1-5; D uncertain. The CDR3 totals 18 residues. CDR1 and CDR2 from the germline V gene are LNHDA and SQIVND (reference sequence). V was cut by 3 bases and J by 0 bases, with 18 bases left in between. The CDR3 reads CASSIGNRKAYSNQPQHF. The DNA of the CDR3 is TGTGCCAGTAGTATCGGGAACAGAAAGGCTTATAGCAATCAGCCCCAGCATTTT.

This clonotype was found many times. The chain uses TRBV6-1 and TRBJ1-4, with 9 bases fitting TRBD1. CDR3 length: 14 amino acids. CDR1 and CDR2 from the germline V gene are MNHNS and SASEGT. Trimming cost V 6 bases and J 8 bases; bases outside gene matches: 7. DNA of the CDR3: TGTGCCAGCAGATTGGGACAGGGAGGGGAAAAACTGTTTTTT. Protein sequence: CASRLGQGGEKLFF.

The V gene is TRBV20-1, the J gene TRBJ2-4; 9 bases line up with TRBD1. There are 15 residues in the CDR3. Germline CDR1 and CDR2: DFQATT and SNEGSKA (reference sequence). J was trimmed by 5 bases and V by 5 bases; bases with no gene match: 10. Here the CDR3 reads CSAAPGQGFENIQYF. The CDR3 coding sequence is TGCAGTGCTGCGCCGGGACAGGGTTTCGAAAACATTCAGTACTTC.

CDR3 DNA: TGTGCCAGCTCACCAGCTAGCGGGAGCTCCTACGAGCAGTACTTC. It is translated as CASSPASGSSYEQYF. The chain recombines TRBV18 with TRBJ2-7, with 10 bases identical to TRBD2. V was pared by 2 bases and J by 0 bases, with 1 base of the junction left unmatched. The germline gives CDR1 KGHSH, CDR2 LQKENI. The CDR3 spans 15 residues. Complete variable domain (other parts from reference TRBV18 and TRBJ2-7): NAGVMQNPRHLVRRRGQEARLRCSPMKGHSHVYWYRQLPEEGLKFMVYLQKENIIDESGMPKERFSAEFPKEGPSILRIQQVVRGDSAAYFCASSPASGSSYEQYFGPGTRLTVT.

This clonotype was detected a few times. This chain uses TRBV18 with TRBJ1-1; D may be TRBD1 (6 bases). From germline, CDR1 is KGHSH and CDR2 LQKENI. Trimming cost V 10 bases and J 1 base, with 13 bases left between them. The CDR3 runs to 13 residues. The CDR3 sequence is CAIRTEKNTEAFF. The CDR3 DNA sequence: TGTGCCATAAGGACAGAAAAGAACACTGAAGCTTTCTTT.

The genes are TRBV4-1 and TRBJ2-3; D possibly matches TRBD1 or TRBD2 (5 bases each). Germline V CDR1 and CDR2: MGHRA, YSYEKL. This CDR3 spans 14 amino acids. The V end was cut by 4 bases, the J end by 6 bases, with 14 bases between. The CDR3 DNA sequence: TGCGCCAGCAGCCCTAGAGAGGGGTCGGATACGCAGTATTTT. It is translated as CASSPREGSDTQYF.

This clonotype has only a few counts. This chain connects TRBV5-1 to TRBJ2-5, with 10 bases identical to TRBD2. Trimming took 4 bases from V and 2 from J; bases not matched to a gene: 5. The CDR3 is made up of 15 amino acids. Germline CDR1 is SGHRS and CDR2 is YFSETQ. The CDR3 nucleotides are TGCGCCAGCAGCGGAGGAGCGGGGGGGCAAGAGACCCAGTACTTC. It translates to CASSGGAGGQETQYF.

The table lists this clonotype with many counts. V is TRBV6-2 or TRBV6-3 and J is TRBJ2-2; TRBD1 matches at 7 bases. This CDR3 has 14 residues. V shed 0 bases, J shed 9 bases, and the junction held 4 bases outside the gene matches. Germline V gene data show CDR1 as MNHEY and CDR2 as SVGEGT. The CDR3 bases are TGTGCCAGCAGTTACTCCTCGACAGGGCGGGAGCTGTTTTTT. Protein product: CASSYSSTGRELFF.

This clonotype appeared many times. The rearrangement links TRBV7-3 to TRBJ2-1, with 12 bases identical to TRBD2. V gave up 0 bases and J gave up 7 bases; unmatched junction bases: 4. Germline values: CDR1 SGHTA, CDR2 FQGTGA. The CDR3 sequence is 16 residues long. CDR3: CASSLTTSGSKNEQFF. The CDR3 coding sequence is TGTGCCAGCAGCTTAACGACTAGCGGGAGTAAGAATGAGCAGTTCTTC. Complete variable domain (other parts from reference TRBV7-3 and TRBJ2-1): GAGVSQTPSNKVTEKGKYVELRCDPISGHTALYWYRQSLGQGPEFLIYFQGTGAADDSGLPNDRFFAVRPEGSVSTLKIQRTERGDSAVYLCASSLTTSGSKNEQFFGPGTRLTVL.

There are many counts of this clonotype. The rearrangement uses TRBV30 and TRBJ2-1; 11 nucleotides match TRBD2. Germline assignment: CDR1 GTSNPN and CDR2 SVGIG (reference sequence). V lost 1 base, J lost 7 bases, and 6 bases stayed unmatched. The length of the CDR3 is 15 residues. The CDR3 loop is CAWSGLAGRRNEQFF. The CDR3 DNA reads as TGTGCCTGGAGTGGACTAGCGGGAAGACGGAATGAGCAGTTCTTC. Together with reference TRBV30 and TRBJ2-1, the CDR3 gives the full variable domain: SQTIHQWPATLVQPVGSPLSLECTVEGTSNPNLYWYRQAAGRGLQLLFYSVGIGQISSEVPQNLSASRPQDRQFILSSKKLLLSDSGFYLCAWSGLAGRRNEQFFGPGTRLTVL.